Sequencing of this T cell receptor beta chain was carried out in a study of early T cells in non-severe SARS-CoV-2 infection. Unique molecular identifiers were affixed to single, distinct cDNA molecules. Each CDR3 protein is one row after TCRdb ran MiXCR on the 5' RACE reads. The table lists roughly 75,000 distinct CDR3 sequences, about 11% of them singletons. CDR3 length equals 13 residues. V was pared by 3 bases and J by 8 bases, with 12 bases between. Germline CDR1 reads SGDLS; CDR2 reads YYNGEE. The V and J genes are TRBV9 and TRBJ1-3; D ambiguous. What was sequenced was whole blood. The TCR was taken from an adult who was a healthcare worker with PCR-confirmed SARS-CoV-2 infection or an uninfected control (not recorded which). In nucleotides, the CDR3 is TGTGCCAGCAGCGCCGGGCCTCGTGACACCATATATTTT. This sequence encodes CASSAGPRDTIYF.